This TCR beta chain derives from a study of technical replicates of blood from four donors. Assay used: immunoSEQ multiplex PCR; TCRdb lists only in-frame clones, some missing. The sample has around 86,000 clones, approximately 96% seen once. This CDR3 contains 14 residues. Germline-derived CDR1 and CDR2 are SGHRS and YFSETQ. With 5 bases clipped from V and 5 bases from J, the junction kept 7 bases outside the gene matches. The specimen sequenced was T cells isolated from PBMCs. The chain has TRBV5-1 and TRBJ2-3; TRBD2 matches at 8 bases. The sequence was obtained from a human donor in good health. CDR3 sequence reads: CASRSGSYVDTQYF. CDR3 bases: TGCGCCAGCAGGAGCGGGAGCTATGTAGATACGCAGTATTTT.